This T cell receptor beta chain was captured in a study of blood T cell repertoires in COVID-19. Study-level information: Collection of acute and convalescent COVID-19 samples took place in the United States, Italy and Spain. PBMCs, B-cell-depleted T cells, or T cells provided the cDNA or gDNA that made up the material.

Clones were sequenced by immunoSEQ multiplex PCR, and TCRdb holds only the in-frame ones, with some missing. Here the sample spans some 35,000 clones, 80% to 90% being singletons. This clone was observed a few times. V lost 4 bases and J 2 bases, leaving 10 bases between the germline ends. Germline V gene data show CDR1 as SQVTM and CDR2 as ANQGSEA. The CDR3 sequence is 13 residues long. This clonotype originated in a man aged 60 to 69 with active COVID-19. The material sequenced was peripheral blood. This chain connects TRBV29-1 to TRBJ2-3; tentatively, D is TRBD2 (5 bases). CDR3 coding DNA: TGCAGCGTTGCAGGACTGAACACAGATACGCAGTATTTT. Its translation: CSVAGLNTDTQYF.